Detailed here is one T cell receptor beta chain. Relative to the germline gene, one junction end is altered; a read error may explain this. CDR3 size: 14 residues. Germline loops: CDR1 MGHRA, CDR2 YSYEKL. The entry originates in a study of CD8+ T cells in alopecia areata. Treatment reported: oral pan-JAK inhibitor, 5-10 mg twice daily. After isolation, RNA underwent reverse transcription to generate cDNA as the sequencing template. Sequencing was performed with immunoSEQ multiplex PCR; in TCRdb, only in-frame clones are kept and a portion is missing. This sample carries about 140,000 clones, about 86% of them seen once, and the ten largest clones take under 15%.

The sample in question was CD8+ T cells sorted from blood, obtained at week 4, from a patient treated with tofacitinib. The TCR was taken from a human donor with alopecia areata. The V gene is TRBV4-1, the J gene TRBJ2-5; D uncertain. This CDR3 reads CASSPEEVEEAQYF. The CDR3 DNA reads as TGCGCCAGCAGCCCGGAAGAGGTAGAAGAGGCCCAGTACTTC.